The clone carrying this T cell receptor beta chain was counted ten times or more. This specimen belongs to a study of CD8 T cells in ankylosing spondylitis. Looked up from germline, CDR1 is SEHNR and CDR2 is FQNEAQ (reference sequence). V shed 7 bases and J shed 5 bases, with 17 bases lying between them. This CDR3 spans 14 amino acids. Using its own MiXCR run on the 5' RACE reads, TCRdb lists one record per CDR3 protein. The sample has about 36,000 distinct CDR3 sequences, 6% seen once; the top ten hold more than 10%. The sample comprised blood, either unsorted or a sorted T cell fraction (not recorded which). This rearrangement joins TRBV7-9 to TRBJ2-5, with D possibly being TRBD2 (6 bases). This clonotype was obtained from a male donor with ankylosing spondylitis or in good health (not recorded which). Here the CDR3 DNA reads TGTGCCAGCACAACCGCAGGGAGGACGGAGACCCAGTACTTC. This translates into CASTTAGRTETQYF.